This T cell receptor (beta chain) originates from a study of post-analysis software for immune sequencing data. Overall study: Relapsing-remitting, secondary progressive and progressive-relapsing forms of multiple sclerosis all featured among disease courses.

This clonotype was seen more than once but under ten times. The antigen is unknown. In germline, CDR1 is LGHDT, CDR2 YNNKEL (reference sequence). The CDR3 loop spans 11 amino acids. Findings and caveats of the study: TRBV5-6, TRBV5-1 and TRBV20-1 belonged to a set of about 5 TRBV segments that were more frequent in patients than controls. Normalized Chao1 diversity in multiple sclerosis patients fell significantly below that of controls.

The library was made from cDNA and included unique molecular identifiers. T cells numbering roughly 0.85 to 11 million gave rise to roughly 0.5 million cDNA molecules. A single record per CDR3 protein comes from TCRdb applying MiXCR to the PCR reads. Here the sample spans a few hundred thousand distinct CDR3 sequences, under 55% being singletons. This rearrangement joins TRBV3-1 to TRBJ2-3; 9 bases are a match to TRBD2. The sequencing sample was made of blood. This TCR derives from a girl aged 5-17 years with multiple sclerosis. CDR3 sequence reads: CARAGGDTQYF. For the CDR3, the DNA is TGTGCTCGAGCGGGAGGAGATACGCAGTATTTT.